This T cell receptor (beta chain) was profiled in a study of T-cell reconstitution after alpha-beta-depleted transplantation in children. Researchers prepared the TCRbeta library using unique molecular identifiers, the study reports. One entry per CDR3 protein, called by TCRdb with MiXCR from the PCR reads. Here the sample spans 600,000 to 700,000 distinct CDR3 sequences, 13% being singletons. Notes on this clonotype: Its antigen remains unknown.

Germline CDR1 reads MGHRA; CDR2 reads YSYEKL. The CDR3 has 17 amino acids. Unmatched junction bases numbered 5, after V lost 2 bases and J lost 0 bases. Study-wide points: Reportedly, roughly two months post-transplant, alpha-beta T cells arose from several hundred expanded graft clones. Surviving recipient T cells and intrathymic progenitors accounted for some patients' high TCRbeta diversity at day 60. Among T cells one year after transplant, newly produced cells accounted for most counts and diversity.

This chain joins TRBV4-1 and TRBJ2-7, with TRBD2 matching over 12 bases. Here the sequenced sample was PBMCs, taken before TCRalphabeta/CD19-depleted stem cell transplant. The TCR sequence derives from a girl under 10 years old with congenital amegakaryocytic thrombocytopenia, due to receive a stem cell transplant. Written as DNA, the CDR3 is TGCGCCAGCAGCCAAAAAACTAGCGGGGGGAGCTCCTACGAGCAGTACTTC. Translating it yields CASSQKTSGGSSYEQYF.